The source of this T cell receptor beta chain is a study of blood T cell repertoires in COVID-19. The overall study: Acute and convalescent COVID-19 specimens originated in the United States, Italy and Spain.

Individuals aged about 18 to 90 years were recruited from 20 to 25 US areas. Which cohort a participant joined came from the clinical history participants gave. The method was immunoSEQ multiplex PCR; TCRdb's version includes in-frame clones alone and lacks a portion of them. This table has 350,000 to 400,000 clones, 88% appearing once. Material: PBMCs or T cells enriched from blood (not recorded which). The source of this sequence is a young woman with acute COVID-19.

The CDR3 region is CASSYRTRQAPLHF. In DNA, the CDR3 is TGTGCCAGCAGTTACCGGACCCGACAGGCACCCCTCCACTTT. J is TRBJ1-6 and V is TRBV6-5; possible D gene TRBD1, 6 bases. The CDR3 is 14 residues long. The germline V gene has CDR1 MNHEY and CDR2 SVGAGI. The germline V and J ends were trimmed by 2 bases and 11 bases, with 13 bases remaining between them.